This T cell receptor beta chain was recovered during a study of blood T cell repertoires in COVID-19. Study-wide background: The origin of the acute and convalescent COVID-19 samples was the United States, Italy and Spain.

Profiling relied on immunoSEQ multiplex PCR, and the TCRdb table lists in-frame clones only, not all of them. This sample yields fewer than 75,000 clones, of which nearly 90% are seen a single time; approximately 8.9% belongs to the top ten. The germline V and J ends were trimmed by 6 bases and 5 bases, with 22 bases remaining between them. The V gene's germline CDR1 is KGHSH and CDR2 LQKENI. CDR3 size: 16 residues. The chain uses TRBV18 and TRBJ1-2; TRBD1 is a possible D gene (6 bases). The TCR was taken from an elderly man with acute or convalescent COVID-19. Sequencing used peripheral blood. In nucleotides, the CDR3 is TGTGCCAGCTCCCCAACGGGGGGGGCGCGTCATTATGGCTACACCTTC. As protein: CASSPTGGARHYGYTF.